The present T cell receptor beta chain was sequenced within a study of T-cell memory formation after mild COVID-19. The overall study: Among the donors, TCR clusters were largely specific to each donor.

The CDR3 runs to 12 residues. The germline CDR1 and CDR2 sequences are SGHRS and YFSETQ. V was shortened by 1 base and J by 9 bases, with 10 bases between the two germline ends. TCRdb recomputed calls from the 5' RACE reads with MiXCR, one row per CDR3 protein. The sample has hundreds of thousands of distinct CDR3 sequences, roughly a fifth seen once. About this clonotype: Its antigen is currently unknown.

General study findings and limits: Second-wave clones that peaked on day 37 lacked confirmed SARS-CoV-2 specificity. CD4+ contracting clones were mainly CM and EM; CD8+ ones, EMRA.

The V call is TRBV5-1, the J call TRBJ1-2; D remains unclear. The source is a man between 18 and 35 years old who had mild COVID-19 (a few samples of this study predate the infection). Cell type and time point are not known. Sequencing was done on a sample of PBMCs or a T cell subset sorted from them (not recorded which). CDR3 DNA sequence: TGCGCCAGCAGCTTGCAGTCGCGCAGCTACACCTTC. It is translated as CASSLQSRSYTF.